What follows describes a single TCR beta chain. What it binds is not known. The data were taken from a study of CD8+ T cells in alopecia areata. Study findings and constraints: Possibly because of HLA-related factors, TCR sharing was less clear across patients than in mice.

The authors extracted RNA and reverse transcribed it into cDNA as the sequencing template. Produced via immunoSEQ multiplex PCR; TCRdb's table is partial and in-frame only. Of some 200,000 clones in the sample, about 62% were seen once. Treatment described: oral pan-JAK inhibitor, 5-10 mg twice daily. The sequence derives from a human donor with alopecia areata. The source material was CD4+ T cells sorted from blood, sampled at week 24, from a patient treated with tofacitinib.

The chain's CDR3 is CASSLSNNPNYGYTF. CDR3 coding DNA: TGTGCCAGCAGCTTGTCGAACAACCCAAACTATGGCTACACCTTC. V is TRBV7-9 and J is TRBJ1-2, with D uncertain. The CDR3 covers 15 residues. The ends were cut back, 3 bases at V and 2 bases at J, with 13 bases in the middle. The germline CDR1 and CDR2 sequences are SEHNR and FQNEAQ (reference sequence).